The 18 T cell receptor beta chains listed next were all sequenced from one sample in a study of T cells in Graves' hyperthyroidism and ophthalmopathy (dated by TCRdb to the late 2010s). To prepare the library, multiplex PCR was applied. These reads were obtained on an Illumina HiSeq 2000. Amplification of TCR beta CDR3 regions was carried out from RNA transcripts. For the first round of RT-PCR on the TCR CDR3, the HTBI primer set was used together with the Qiagen OneStep RT-PCR kit. Using fastp trimming at Q25 and MiXCR clonotype assembly, TCRdb reanalyzed the public sequencing data and kept in-frame beta chains. Rows are unified per CDR3 protein, each entry keeping the most common DNA and genes. The sample profile shows 540,000 or so distinct CDR3 sequences; approximately 15% of them were found once. In total, the top ten clones hold roughly 7.3% of the sample. The sample consisted of blood. Receptors were obtained from a woman aged 25 to 45 with Graves' hyperthyroidism.

This clonotype was detected ten times or more. The chain couples TRBV28 to TRBJ2-1; 11 positions agree with TRBD2. The V gene end was trimmed by 6 bases and the J gene end by 4 bases; junction bases not matched to a gene: 8. Germline V gene data show CDR1 as MDHEN and CDR2 as SYDVKM. The CDR3 is made up of 16 amino acids. The CDR3 region has the DNA TGTGCCAGCAGCCATAGCGGGAGGGCCTCGTACAATGAGCAGTTCTTC. This translates into CASSHSGRASYNEQFF.

Worth noting for this clonotype: A much bigger clone sits one base away, suggesting this may be a read error. The chain links TRBV7-2 to TRBJ1-5; TRBD1 agrees at 7 bases. Germline V gene sequence: CDR1 SGHTA, CDR2 FQGNSA. The CDR3 is made up of 14 amino acids. The CDR3 nucleotides are TGTGCCGGCAGCTTATGGACAGGCGTGGAGCCCCAGCATTTT. The encoded protein is CAGSLWTGVEPQHF. The full variable domain, its missing parts supplied by reference TRBV7-2 and TRBJ1-5, is GAGVSQSPSNKVTEKGKDVELRCDPISGHTALYWYRQSLGQGLEFLIYFQGNSAPDKSGLPSDRFSAERTGGSVSTLTIQRTQQEDSAVYLCAGSLWTGVEPQHFGDGTRLSIL.

The sample holds a few counts of this clonotype. DNA for the CDR3: TGTGCCAGCAGCGTTGGCAGGGGTTTTTCACCCCTCCACTTT. Protein product: CASSVGRGFSPLHF. The chain carries TRBV9 and TRBJ1-6, with TRBD1 as a possible D gene (6 bases). Looked up from germline, CDR1 is SGDLS and CDR2 is YYNGEE. With 2 bases removed from V and 9 bases from J, the gap between germline ends came to 12 bases. This CDR3 has 14 residues.

This chain uses TRBV7-9 with TRBJ2-1; 9 bases line up with TRBD2. The ends lost 3 bases at V and 5 bases at J; junction bases unmatched: 8. The CDR3 runs to 16 residues. Germline values: CDR1 SEHNR, CDR2 FQNEAQ (reference sequence). CDR3 sequence reads: CASSFPGLALHNEQFF. The CDR3 nucleotides are TGTGCCAGCAGCTTTCCGGGACTAGCTCTCCACAATGAGCAGTTCTTC.

The rearrangement joins TRBV5-1 to TRBJ2-2, with 8 positions matching TRBD2. CDR1 and CDR2 (germline): SGHRS, YFSETQ. J gave up 4 bases and V 0 bases, and 5 bases lay outside the gene matches. The CDR3 loop spans 16 amino acids. The CDR3 is CASSLVAGKSTGELFF. The CDR3 DNA reads as TGCGCCAGCAGCTTGGTAGCGGGAAAGTCCACCGGGGAGCTGTTTTTT.

This clonotype was recorded many times. The V call is TRBV7-9, the J call TRBJ2-1, with 14 nucleotides matching TRBD2. Germline CDR1 reads SEHNR; CDR2 reads FQNEAQ (reference sequence). V was clipped by 7 bases and J by 4 bases; unmatched bases: 6. CDR3 length: 16 amino acids. CDR3 DNA sequence: TGTGCCAGCACCACAGGGACTAGCGGGGGATACAATGAGCAGTTCTTC. Residues: CASTTGTSGGYNEQFF.

This sequence joins TRBV27 and TRBJ2-3; perhaps D is TRBD1 or TRBD2 (5 bases each). The CDR3 has 9 residues. From germline, CDR1 is MNHEY and CDR2 SMNVEV (reference sequence). The CDR3: CAAGASKYF. DNA of the CDR3: TGTGCAGCCGGGGCATCGAAGTATTTT.

The chain combines TRBV6-1 with TRBJ2-3; 10 nucleotides line up with TRBD2. Germline assignment: CDR1 MNHNS and CDR2 SASEGT. J lost 4 bases, V lost 5 bases, and 6 bases had no gene match. This CDR3 has 15 residues. Here the CDR3 DNA reads TGTGCCAGCAGTCGGGAGCGGGGGGGCCCAGATACGCAGTATTTT. Amino acids: CASSRERGGPDTQYF.

This chain uses TRBV5-6 with TRBJ2-7, with TRBD2 as a possible D gene (6 bases). V gave up 0 bases and J gave up 6 bases, with 13 bases separating them. Germline CDR1 and CDR2: SGHDT and YYEEEE. This CDR3 is built from 14 residues. The CDR3 reads CASSLAGAFREQYF. Written as DNA, the CDR3 is TGTGCCAGCAGCTTGGCGGGAGCGTTCCGCGAGCAGTACTTC.

This clonotype was seen at least ten times. Written as DNA, the CDR3 is TGTGCCAGCAGCCACCTTGACTCCTACGAGCAGTACTTC. Amino acid sequence: CASSHLDSYEQYF. The V gene is TRBV3-1, the J gene TRBJ2-7; no clear D. Per the germline V gene, CDR1 is LGHDT and CDR2 is YNNKEL (reference sequence). The CDR3 extends over 13 amino acids. V was cut by 3 bases and J by 0 bases, with 6 bases left in between.

The chain links TRBV30 to TRBJ2-2, with 8 bases identical to TRBD2. The CDR3 extends over 16 amino acids. V gave up 5 bases and J gave up 3 bases; unmatched junction bases: 11. Germline lookup yields CDR1 GTSNPN and CDR2 SVGIG (reference sequence). The CDR3 sequence: CAWEPGGREDTGELFF. The CDR3 bases are TGTGCCTGGGAGCCGGGCGGGCGGGAGGACACCGGGGAGCTGTTTTTT.

This clonotype was counted ten times or more. V and J are TRBV12-3 or TRBV12-4 and TRBJ2-7; 8 bases map to TRBD1. CDR3 length: 15 residues. Germline trimming cut 5 bases from V and 5 bases from J; bases unmatched to any gene: 11. CDR3 in amino acids: CASSIADRVAHEQYF. The CDR3 DNA is TGTGCCAGCAGTATCGCGGACAGGGTAGCGCACGAGCAGTACTTC.

This clonotype has at least ten counts. The CDR3 reads CASSNMGGYGSEKLFF. The CDR3 DNA sequence: TGTGCCAGCAGCAATATGGGGGGGTACGGAAGTGAAAAACTGTTTTTT. The chain joins TRBV27 to TRBJ1-4; D perhaps matches TRBD1 (5 bases). V was shortened by 6 bases and J by 7 bases, with 21 bases between the two germline ends. The CDR3 runs 16 residues. Germline V gene lookup returns CDR1 MNHEY and CDR2 SMNVEV (reference sequence).

Comment on this clonotype: Just one base apart from a much larger clone, this may be a read error. V and J are TRBV11-2 and TRBJ2-3; 8 bases fit TRBD1. Unmatched junction bases numbered 2, after V lost 5 bases and J lost 1 base. From germline, CDR1 is SGHAT and CDR2 FQNNGV. The CDR3 totals 14 residues. CDR3 bases: TGTGCCAGCAGCGTGACAGGGGGCACAGATACGCAGTATTTT. It codes for CASSVTGGTDTQYF. Using reference TRBV11-2 and TRBJ2-3 for the parts outside the CDR3, the full variable domain is EAGVAQSPRYKIIEKRQSVAFWCNPISGHATLYWYQQILGQGPKLLIQFQNNGVVDDSQLPKDRFSAERLKGVDSTLKIQPAKLEDSAVYLCASSVTGGTDTQYFGPGTRLTVL.

The table lists this clonotype with many counts. The V and J genes are TRBV5-1 and TRBJ1-4, with TRBD1 matching 8 bases. The V segment lost 2 bases and the J segment 7 bases; nucleotides outside the gene matches: 7. Per the germline V gene, CDR1 is SGHRS and CDR2 is YFSETQ. The CDR3 contains 15 residues. The CDR3: CASSFLTGASEKLFF. For the CDR3, the DNA is TGCGCCAGCAGCTTCCTGACAGGGGCGAGTGAAAAACTGTTTTTT.

The rearrangement joins TRBV19 to TRBJ1-6; D is unresolved. The CDR3 contains 13 residues. The V gene's germline CDR1 is LNHDA and CDR2 SQIVND (reference sequence). V dropped 7 bases and J dropped 7 bases, with 11 bases sitting between them. The CDR3 is CASKAGLNSPLHF. The CDR3 nucleotides read TGTGCCAGTAAGGCAGGACTGAATTCACCCCTCCACTTT.

The chain employs TRBV7-2 and TRBJ2-2, with a possible D match to TRBD2 (5 bases). The CDR3 contains 16 residues. CDR1 and CDR2 (germline): SGHTA, FQGNSA. Trimming took off 6 bases at V and 3 bases at J, with 17 bases between the two ends. CDR3 in amino acids: CASSHPSAGHTGELFF. The CDR3 nucleotides read TGTGCCAGCAGTCATCCTTCGGCGGGTCACACCGGGGAGCTGTTTTTT. The full variable domain, rest sourced from reference TRBV7-2 and TRBJ2-2, is GAGVSQSPSNKVTEKGKDVELRCDPISGHTALYWYRQSLGQGLEFLIYFQGNSAPDKSGLPSDRFSAERTGGSVSTLTIQRTQQEDSAVYLCASSHPSAGHTGELFFGEGSRLTVL.

This clonotype occurred many times. J is TRBJ2-5 and V is TRBV28, with 10 nucleotides matching TRBD2. This CDR3 has 15 residues. V trimming: 3 bases; J trimming: 2 bases; junction bases outside the gene matches: 3. From germline, CDR1 is MDHEN and CDR2 SYDVKM. CDR3 amino acids: CASSFGTSVQETQYF. CDR3 nucleotides: TGTGCCAGCAGTTTCGGGACTAGCGTACAAGAGACCCAGTACTTC.